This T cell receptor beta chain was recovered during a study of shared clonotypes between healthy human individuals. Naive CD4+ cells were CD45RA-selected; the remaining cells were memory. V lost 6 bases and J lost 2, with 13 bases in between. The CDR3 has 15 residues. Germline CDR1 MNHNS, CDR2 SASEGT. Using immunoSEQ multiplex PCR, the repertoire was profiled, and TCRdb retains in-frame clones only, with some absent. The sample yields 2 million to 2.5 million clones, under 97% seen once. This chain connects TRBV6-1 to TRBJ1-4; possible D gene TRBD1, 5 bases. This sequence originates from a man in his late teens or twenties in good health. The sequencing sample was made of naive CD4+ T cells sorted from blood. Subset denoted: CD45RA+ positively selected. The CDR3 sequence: CASSAPGSTNEKLFF. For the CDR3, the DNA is TGTGCCAGCAGCGCACCAGGGTCGACTAATGAAAAACTGTTTTTT.